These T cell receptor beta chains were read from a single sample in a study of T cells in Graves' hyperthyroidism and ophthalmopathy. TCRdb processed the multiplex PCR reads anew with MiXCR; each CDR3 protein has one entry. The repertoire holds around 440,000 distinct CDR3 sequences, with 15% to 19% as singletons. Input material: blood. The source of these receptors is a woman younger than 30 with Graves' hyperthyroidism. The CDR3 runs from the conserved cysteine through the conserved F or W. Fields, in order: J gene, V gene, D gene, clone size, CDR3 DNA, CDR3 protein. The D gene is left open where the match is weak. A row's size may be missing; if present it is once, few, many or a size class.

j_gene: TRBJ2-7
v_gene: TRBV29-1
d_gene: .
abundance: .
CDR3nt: TGCAGCGTCACACAATATTACGAGCAGTACTTC
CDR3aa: CSVTQYYEQYF

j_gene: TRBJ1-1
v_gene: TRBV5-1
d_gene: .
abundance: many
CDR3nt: TGCGCCAGCAGCTTGGCGTGGGGTAAGCAGACTGAAGCTTTCTTT
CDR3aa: CASSLAWGKQTEAFF

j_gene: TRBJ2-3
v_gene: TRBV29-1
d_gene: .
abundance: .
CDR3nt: TGCAGCGCTAGGATCCTGACAGATACGCAGTATTTT
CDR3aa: CSARILTDTQYF

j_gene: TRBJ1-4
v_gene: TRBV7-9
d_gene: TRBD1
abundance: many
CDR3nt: TGTGCCAGCAGCTCATCCGGGACAGGGTCTAATGAAAAACTGTTTTTT
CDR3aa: CASSSSGTGSNEKLFF

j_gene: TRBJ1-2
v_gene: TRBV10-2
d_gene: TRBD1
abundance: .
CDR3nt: TGCGCCAGCAGTGAGTTCTACAGGGGATCCTATGGCTACACCTTC
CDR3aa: CASSEFYRGSYGYTF

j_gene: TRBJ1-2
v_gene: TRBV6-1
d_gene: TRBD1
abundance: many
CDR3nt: TGTGCCAGCACCCGGGGGACAGGGAACTATGGCTACACCTTC
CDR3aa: CASTRGTGNYGYTF

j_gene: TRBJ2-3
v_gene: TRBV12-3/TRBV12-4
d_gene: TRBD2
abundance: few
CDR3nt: TGTGCCAGCAGTTTGGGCGGACTAGCGGGGAGTTACACAGATACGCAGTATTTT
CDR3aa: CASSLGGLAGSYTDTQYF

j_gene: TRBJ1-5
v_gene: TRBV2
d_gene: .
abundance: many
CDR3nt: TGTGCCACTGTAGGGGTTGACAGCAATCAGCCCCAGCATTTT
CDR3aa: CATVGVDSNQPQHF

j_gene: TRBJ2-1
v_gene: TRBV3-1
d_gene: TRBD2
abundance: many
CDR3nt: TGTGCCAGCAGCCGTCCCGGACTAGGGTCGCGGGAGCAGTTCTTC
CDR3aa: CASSRPGLGSREQFF

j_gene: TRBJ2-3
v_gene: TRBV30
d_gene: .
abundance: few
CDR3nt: TGTGCCTGGAGTGTCCCCGGGGCTATCACAGATACGCAGTATTTT
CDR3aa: CAWSVPGAITDTQYF

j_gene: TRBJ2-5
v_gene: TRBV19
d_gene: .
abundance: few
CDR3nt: TGTGCCAGTAGTATAGGCGGGCAACAAGAGACCCAGTACTTC
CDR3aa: CASSIGGQQETQYF

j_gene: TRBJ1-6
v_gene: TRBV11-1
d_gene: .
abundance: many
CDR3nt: TGTGCCAGCAGCTCCCTCCGGGACGGCGCGTGGAGGTCTGCAAGATCACCCCTCCACTTT
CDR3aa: CASSSLRDGAWRSARSPLHF

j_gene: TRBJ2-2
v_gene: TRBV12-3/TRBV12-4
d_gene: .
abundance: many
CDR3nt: TGTGCCAGCAGTTTTCAGTCGAACACCGGGGAGCTGTTTTTT
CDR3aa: CASSFQSNTGELFF

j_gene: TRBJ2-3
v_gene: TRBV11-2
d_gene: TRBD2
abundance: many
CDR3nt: TGTGCCTCCCGAGCGGGAGTCATCGCAGATACGCAGTATTTT
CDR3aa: CASRAGVIADTQYF

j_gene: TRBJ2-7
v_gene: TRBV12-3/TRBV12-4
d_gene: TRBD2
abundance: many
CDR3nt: TGTGCCAGCAGTTATCTAGCGGGAAACGAGCAGTACTTC
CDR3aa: CASSYLAGNEQYF

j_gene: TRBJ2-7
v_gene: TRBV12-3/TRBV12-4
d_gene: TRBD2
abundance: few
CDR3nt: TGTGCCAGCAGTTTTGGCGGGAGGGCTAGCGAGCAGTACTTC
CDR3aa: CASSFGGRASEQYF

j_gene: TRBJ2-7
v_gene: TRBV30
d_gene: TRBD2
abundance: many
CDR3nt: TGTGCCTGGCTGACTAGCACCGAGCAGTACTTC
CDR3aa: CAWLTSTEQYF